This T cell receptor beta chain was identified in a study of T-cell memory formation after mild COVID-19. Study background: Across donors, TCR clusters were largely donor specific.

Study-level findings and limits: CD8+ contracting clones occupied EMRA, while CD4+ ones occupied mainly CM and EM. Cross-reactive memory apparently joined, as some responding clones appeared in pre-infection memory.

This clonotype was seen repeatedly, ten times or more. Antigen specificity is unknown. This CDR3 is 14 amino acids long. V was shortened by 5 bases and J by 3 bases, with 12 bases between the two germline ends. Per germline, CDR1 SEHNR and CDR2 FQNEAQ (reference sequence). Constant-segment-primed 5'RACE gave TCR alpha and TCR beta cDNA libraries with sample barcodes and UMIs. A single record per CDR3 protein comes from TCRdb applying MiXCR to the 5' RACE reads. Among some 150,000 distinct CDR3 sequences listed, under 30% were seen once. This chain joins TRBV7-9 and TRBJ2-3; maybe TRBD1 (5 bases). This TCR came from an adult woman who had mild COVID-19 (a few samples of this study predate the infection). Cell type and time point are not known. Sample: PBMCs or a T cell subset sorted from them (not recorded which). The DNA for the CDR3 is TGTGCCAGCAGCCGGACACTGGGTACAGATACGCAGTATTTT. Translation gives CASSRTLGTDTQYF.